Here is one T cell receptor beta chain with its context. The antigen remains undetermined. Primers: 60 Vbeta forward and 13 Jbeta reverse. Measured with immunoSEQ multiplex PCR; TCRdb has only the in-frame clones, and not every one. The sample carries 70,000 to 90,000 clones, just over 70% recorded once. The data belong to a study of cytomegalovirus exposure and HLA in healthy donors. The V segment lost 7 bases and the J segment 4 bases; nucleotides outside the gene matches: 9. The CDR3 consists of 13 residues. Germline CDR1 and CDR2: SQVTM and ANQGSEA. General observations from the study: Later analysis demonstrated an association between a missense DCLRE1C variant and TCR beta V- and J-gene trimming. Further analysis was carried out later, and it showed several of the most significant clusters appearing linked to common viral pathogens. In a later analysis, HLA-associated TCR beta chains were more clonally expanded than equally common others.

This chain uses TRBV29-1 with TRBJ2-5, with 7 bases identical to TRBD2. The origin of this receptor is a man in his 60s in good health and CMV-seropositive. The sequenced material came from PBMCs. The CDR3 nucleotides are TGCAGCGCCACACCGGCGGGGGTAGAGACCCAGTACTTC. This translates into CSATPAGVETQYF. Supplemented by reference TRBV29-1 and TRBJ2-5, the full variable domain reads SAVISQKPSRDICQRGTSLTIQCQVDSQVTMMFWYRQQPGQSLTLIATANQGSEATYESGFVIDKFPISRPNLTFSTLTVSNMSPEDSSIYLCSATPAGVETQYFGPGTRLLVL.